This T cell receptor beta chain stems from a study of cytomegalovirus exposure and HLA in healthy donors. Study-level results: Subsequent analysis found a tendency for first-cohort TCR clusters to co-occur within the 95 to 150 validation repertoires. Associated with cytomegalovirus, according to the listing, were 150 to 200 TCR beta chains. CMV antigen specificity of three CMV-associated chains was confirmed in vitro.

The donors formed part of the roughly 120-subject validation cohort, distinct from the roughly 700-subject first cohort. Worth noting for this clone: Its antigen remains unknown.

Profiled with immunoSEQ multiplex PCR; TCRdb holds only in-frame clones, not every one. This table holds 150,000 to 200,000 clones, roughly 91% found once. The CDR3 length is 13 residues. The V gene's germline CDR1 is KGHSH and CDR2 LQKENI. Trimming removed 2 bases at V and 4 bases at J, with 8 bases between. This sequence was found in a woman aged 18-29 years in good health and CMV-seropositive. Sequencing was performed on PBMCs. The chain combines TRBV18 with TRBJ1-2; D is possibly TRBD1 (6 bases). This chain's CDR3 is CASSPTDSYGYTF. CDR3 nucleotides: TGTGCCAGCTCACCAACGGACAGCTATGGCTACACCTTC.